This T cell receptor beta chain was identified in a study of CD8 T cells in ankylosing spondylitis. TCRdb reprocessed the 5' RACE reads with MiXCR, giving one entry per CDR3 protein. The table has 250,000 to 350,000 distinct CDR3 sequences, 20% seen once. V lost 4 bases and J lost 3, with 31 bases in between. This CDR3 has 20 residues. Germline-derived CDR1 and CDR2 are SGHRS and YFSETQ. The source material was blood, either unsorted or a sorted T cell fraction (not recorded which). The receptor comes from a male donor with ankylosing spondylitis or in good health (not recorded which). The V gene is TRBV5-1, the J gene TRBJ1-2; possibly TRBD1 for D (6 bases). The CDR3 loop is CASSGGDKGGVPNFYYGYTF. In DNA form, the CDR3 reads TGCGCCAGCAGCGGTGGGGATAAGGGGGGTGTCCCCAATTTTTACTATGGCTACACCTTC.